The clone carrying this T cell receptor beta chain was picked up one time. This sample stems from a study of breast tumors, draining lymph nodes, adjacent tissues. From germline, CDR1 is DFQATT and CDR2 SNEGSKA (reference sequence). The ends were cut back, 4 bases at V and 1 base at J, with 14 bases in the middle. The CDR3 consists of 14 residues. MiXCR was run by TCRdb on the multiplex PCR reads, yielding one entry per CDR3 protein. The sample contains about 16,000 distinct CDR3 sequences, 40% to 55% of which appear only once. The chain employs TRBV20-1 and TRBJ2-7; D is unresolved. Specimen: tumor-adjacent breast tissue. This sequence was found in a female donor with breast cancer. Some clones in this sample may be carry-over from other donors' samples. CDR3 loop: CSAMSGWGSYEQYF. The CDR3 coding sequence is TGCAGTGCTATGTCCGGGTGGGGTTCCTACGAGCAGTACTTC.